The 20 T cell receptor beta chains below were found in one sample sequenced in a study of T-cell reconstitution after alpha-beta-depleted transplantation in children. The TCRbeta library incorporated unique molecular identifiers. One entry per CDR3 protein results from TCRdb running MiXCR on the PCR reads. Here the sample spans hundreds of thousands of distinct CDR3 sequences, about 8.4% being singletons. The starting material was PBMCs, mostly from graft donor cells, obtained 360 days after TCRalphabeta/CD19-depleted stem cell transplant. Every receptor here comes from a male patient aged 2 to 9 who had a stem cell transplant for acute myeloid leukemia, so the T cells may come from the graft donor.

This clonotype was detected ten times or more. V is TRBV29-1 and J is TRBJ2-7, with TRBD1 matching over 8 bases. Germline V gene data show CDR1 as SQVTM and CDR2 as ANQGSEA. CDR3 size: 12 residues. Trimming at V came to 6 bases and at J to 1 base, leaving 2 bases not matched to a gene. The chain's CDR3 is CSVWTGSYEQYF. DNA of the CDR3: TGCAGCGTCTGGACAGGGTCCTACGAGCAGTACTTC.

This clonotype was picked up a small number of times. The CDR3 coding sequence is TGCGCCAGCAGCTTGGCCGAGGGGGCAGACGGCTACACCTTC. This translates into CASSLAEGADGYTF. This sequence joins TRBV5-1 and TRBJ1-2, with TRBD1 identical over 7 bases. V trimming: 0 bases; J trimming: 8 bases; junction bases outside the gene matches: 7. In germline, CDR1 is SGHRS, CDR2 YFSETQ. The CDR3 extends over 14 amino acids.

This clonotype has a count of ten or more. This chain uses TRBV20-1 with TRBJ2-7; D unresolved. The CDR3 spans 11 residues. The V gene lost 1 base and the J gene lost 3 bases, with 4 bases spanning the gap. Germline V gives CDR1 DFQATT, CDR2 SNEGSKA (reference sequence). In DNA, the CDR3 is TGCAGTGCTAGAGGGAACTACGAGCAGTACTTC. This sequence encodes CSARGNYEQYF.

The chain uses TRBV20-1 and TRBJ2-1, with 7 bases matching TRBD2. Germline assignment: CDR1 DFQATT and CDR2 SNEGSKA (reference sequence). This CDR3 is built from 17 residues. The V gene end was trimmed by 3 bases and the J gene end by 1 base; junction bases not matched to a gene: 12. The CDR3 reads CSARTSPEVGSYNEQFF. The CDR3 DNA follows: TGCAGTGCTAGGACTAGCCCCGAGGTCGGTTCCTACAATGAGCAGTTCTTC.

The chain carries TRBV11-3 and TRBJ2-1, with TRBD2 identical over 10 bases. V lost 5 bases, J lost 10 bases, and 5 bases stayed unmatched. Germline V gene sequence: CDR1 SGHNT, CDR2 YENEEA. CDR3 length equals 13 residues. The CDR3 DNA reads TGTGCCAGCAGCCCTAGCGGGGGAACAGAGCAGTTCTTC. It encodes CASSPSGGTEQFF.

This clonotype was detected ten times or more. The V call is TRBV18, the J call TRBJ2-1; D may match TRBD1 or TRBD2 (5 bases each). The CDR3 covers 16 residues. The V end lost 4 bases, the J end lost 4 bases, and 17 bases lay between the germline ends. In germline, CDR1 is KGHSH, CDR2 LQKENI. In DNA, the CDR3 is TGTGCCAGCTCACTTGGTCCGGGACGGTATTACAATGAGCAGTTCTTC. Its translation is CASSLGPGRYYNEQFF.

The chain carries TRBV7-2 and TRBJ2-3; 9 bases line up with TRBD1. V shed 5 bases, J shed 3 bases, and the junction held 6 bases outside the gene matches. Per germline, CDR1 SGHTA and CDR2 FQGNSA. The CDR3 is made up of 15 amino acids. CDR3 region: CASSPPTGGTDTQYF. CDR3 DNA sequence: TGTGCCAGCAGCCCCCCGACAGGGGGGACAGATACGCAGTATTTT.

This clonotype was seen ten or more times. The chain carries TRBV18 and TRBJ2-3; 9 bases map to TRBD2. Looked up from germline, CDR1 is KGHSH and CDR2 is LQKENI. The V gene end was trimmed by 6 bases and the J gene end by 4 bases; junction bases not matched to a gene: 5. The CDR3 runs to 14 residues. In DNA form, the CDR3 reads TGTGCCAGCTCCCCCGGACTAGCGTCAGATACGCAGTATTTT. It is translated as CASSPGLASDTQYF.

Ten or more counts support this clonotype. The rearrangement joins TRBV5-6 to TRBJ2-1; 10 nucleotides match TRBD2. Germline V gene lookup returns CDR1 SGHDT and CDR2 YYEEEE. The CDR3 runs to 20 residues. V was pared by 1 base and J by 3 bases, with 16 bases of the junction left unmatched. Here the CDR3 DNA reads TGTGCCAGCAGCTTGTTTTCCGAGACTAGCGGGCCACTCAGCTACAATGAGCAGTTCTTC. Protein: CASSLFSETSGPLSYNEQFF.

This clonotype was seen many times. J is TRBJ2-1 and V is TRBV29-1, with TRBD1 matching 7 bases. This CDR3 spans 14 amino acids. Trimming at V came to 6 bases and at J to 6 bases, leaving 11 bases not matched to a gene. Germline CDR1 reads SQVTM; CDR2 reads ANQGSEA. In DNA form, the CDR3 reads TGCAGCGTCTTCCGACAGGGTTCCCTCAATGAGCAGTTCTTC. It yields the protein CSVFRQGSLNEQFF.

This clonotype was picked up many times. CDR3 in DNA: TGTGCCAGCAGGAAGCGGGGGGGCACAGATACGCAGTATTTT. Translated: CASRKRGGTDTQYF. The chain couples TRBV12-3 or TRBV12-4 to TRBJ2-3, with 9 bases matching TRBD2. The CDR3 length is 14 residues. With V trimmed by 6 bases and J by 1 base, 2 bases remained unmatched.

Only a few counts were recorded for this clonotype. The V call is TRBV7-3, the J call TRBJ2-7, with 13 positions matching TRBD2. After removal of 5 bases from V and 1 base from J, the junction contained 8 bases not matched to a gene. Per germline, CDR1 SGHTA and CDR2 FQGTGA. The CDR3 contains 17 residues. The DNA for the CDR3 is TGTGCCAGCAGCCCCTCAGGGACTAGCGGGACTTCCTACGAGCAGTACTTC. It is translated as CASSPSGTSGTSYEQYF.

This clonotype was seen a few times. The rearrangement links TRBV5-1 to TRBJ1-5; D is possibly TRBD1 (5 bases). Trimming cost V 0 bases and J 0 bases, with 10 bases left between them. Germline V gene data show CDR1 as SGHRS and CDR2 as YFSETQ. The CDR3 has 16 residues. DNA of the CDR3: TGCGCCAGCAGCTTGGGTCCGGACACTAGCAATCAGCCCCAGCATTTT. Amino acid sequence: CASSLGPDTSNQPQHF.

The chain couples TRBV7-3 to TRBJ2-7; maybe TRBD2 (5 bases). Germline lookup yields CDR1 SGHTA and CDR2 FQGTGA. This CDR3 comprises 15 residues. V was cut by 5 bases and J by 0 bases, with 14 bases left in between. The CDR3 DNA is TGTGCCAGCAGCCTACTGACTATTAGCTCCTACGAGCAGTACTTC. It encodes CASSLLTISSYEQYF.

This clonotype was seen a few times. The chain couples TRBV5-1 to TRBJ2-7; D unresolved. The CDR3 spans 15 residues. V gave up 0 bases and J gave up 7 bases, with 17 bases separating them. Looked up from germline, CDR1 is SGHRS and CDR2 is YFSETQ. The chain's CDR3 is CASSLDGGWAWEQYF. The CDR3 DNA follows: TGCGCCAGCAGCTTGGATGGTGGGTGGGCCTGGGAGCAGTACTTC. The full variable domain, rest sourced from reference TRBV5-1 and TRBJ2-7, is KAGVTQTPRYLIKTRGQQVTLSCSPISGHRSVSWYQQTPGQGLQFLFEYFSETQRNKGNFPGRFSGRQFSNSRSEMNVSTLELGDSALYLCASSLDGGWAWEQYFGPGTRLTVT.

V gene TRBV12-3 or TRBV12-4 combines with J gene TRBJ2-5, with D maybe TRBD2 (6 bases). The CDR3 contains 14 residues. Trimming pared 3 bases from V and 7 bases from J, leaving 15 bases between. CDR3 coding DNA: TGTGCCAGCAGTTTTGCCCAGCTGGGGGGGACCCAGTACTTC. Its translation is CASSFAQLGGTQYF.

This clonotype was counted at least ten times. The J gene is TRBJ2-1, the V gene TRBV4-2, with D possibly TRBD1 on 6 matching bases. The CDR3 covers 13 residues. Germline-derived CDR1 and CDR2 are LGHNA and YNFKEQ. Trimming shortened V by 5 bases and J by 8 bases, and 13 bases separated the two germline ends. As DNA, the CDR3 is TGTGCCAGCAGCTACATAGAGGGGGATGAGCAGTTCTTC. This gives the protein CASSYIEGDEQFF.

In nucleotides, the CDR3 is TGTGCCACCAGCAGAACCCCGACAGGGTGGAATTCACCCCTCCACTTT. This gives the protein CATSRTPTGWNSPLHF. J is TRBJ1-6 and V is TRBV15, with 7 bases fitting TRBD1. The CDR3 extends over 16 amino acids. Germline assignment: CDR1 LNHNV and CDR2 YYDKDF (reference sequence). The V and J ends lost 2 bases and 7 bases, in that order; junction bases with no gene match: 8.

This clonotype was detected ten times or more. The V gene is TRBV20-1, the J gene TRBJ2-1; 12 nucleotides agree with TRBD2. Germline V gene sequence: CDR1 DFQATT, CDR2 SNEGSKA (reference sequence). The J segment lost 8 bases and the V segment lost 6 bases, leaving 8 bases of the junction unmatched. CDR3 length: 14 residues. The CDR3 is CSARTSGGLDEQFF. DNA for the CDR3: TGCAGTGCCCGTACTAGCGGGGGGTTGGATGAGCAGTTCTTC.

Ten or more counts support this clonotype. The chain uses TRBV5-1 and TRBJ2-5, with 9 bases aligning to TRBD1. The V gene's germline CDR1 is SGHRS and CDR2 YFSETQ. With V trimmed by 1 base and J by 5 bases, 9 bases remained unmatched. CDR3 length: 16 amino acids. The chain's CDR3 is CASSLFQQGALETQYF. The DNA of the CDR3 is TGCGCCAGCAGCTTGTTCCAACAGGGGGCTCTCGAGACCCAGTACTTC.